These T cell receptor beta chains were read from a single sample in a study of blood T cell repertoires in COVID-19. Repertoires were generated with immunoSEQ multiplex PCR, while TCRdb's copy carries only in-frame clones and drops some. The sample contains 50,000 to 65,000 clones, roughly 80% of which appear only once. Sample: peripheral blood. All receptors come from a man aged 55-75 years with COVID-19, enrolled during active disease. CDR3s include the opening cysteine and the closing phenylalanine or tryptophan. The D gene is left open where the match is weak. Clone size is stated in some rows and not others, as once, few, many or a class when expanded.

J	D	size	V	DNA	CDR3
TRBJ1-2	-	-	TRBV9	TGTGCCAGCAGCGTAGCTTTCTATGGCTACACCTTC	CASSVAFYGYTF
TRBJ2-1	TRBD2	once	TRBV7-3	TGTGCCAGCAGCGGTCGGACTAGCGGGAGTTCTGAGCAGTTCTTC	CASSGRTSGSSEQFF
TRBJ2-2	TRBD2	-	TRBV7-9	TGTGCCAGCAGCTTAATAGCTAGCGGGAGTTTAACCGGGGAGCTGTTTTTT	CASSLIASGSLTGELFF
TRBJ2-3	TRBD2	-	TRBV5-1	TGCGCCAGCAGCTTGGGGGCGGGGGGCCCCACAGATACGCAGTATTTT	CASSLGAGGPTDTQYF
TRBJ2-2	TRBD1	-	TRBV19	TGTGCCAGTAGTATACAGGGGGAGAACACCGGGGAGCTGTTTTTT	CASSIQGENTGELFF
TRBJ1-4	TRBD1	-	TRBV28	TGTGCCAGCAGTTTGACAGGGGGCTTGACTAATGAAAAACTGTTTTTT	CASSLTGGLTNEKLFF
TRBJ2-2	-	-	TRBV28	TGTGCCAGCAAGCTCGGGACAAACACCGGGGAGCTGTTTTTT	CASKLGTNTGELFF
TRBJ1-4	TRBD1	-	TRBV18	TGTGCCAGCTCACCACCCGGACAGGGAGATTACGGCGAAAAACTGTTTTTT	CASSPPGQGDYGEKLFF
TRBJ1-1	-	-	TRBV6-5	TGTGCCAGCAACCCAGGGCTGAACACTGAAGCTTTCTTT	CASNPGLNTEAFF
TRBJ2-6	-	-	TRBV9	TGTGCCAGCAGCGCGCAGGGCTCTGGGGCCAACGTCCTGACTTTC	CASSAQGSGANVLTF
TRBJ1-2	-	-	TRBV6-5	TGTGCCAGCAGTATATTTCCTGGCTACACCTTC	CASSIFPGYTF
TRBJ1-6	-	-	TRBV6-1	TGTGCCAGCAGTGAAAGGCTGCCTACGGGTAATTCACCCCTCCACTTT	CASSERLPTGNSPLHF
TRBJ2-3	-	-	TRBV7-3	TGTGCCAGCAGCAAAGTAGCGGAAACAGATACGCAGTATTTT	CASSKVAETDTQYF
TRBJ1-1	-	-	TRBV9	TGTGCCAGCAGCGTAGGAGGCAGAATGAACACTGAAGCTTTCTTT	CASSVGGRMNTEAFF
TRBJ2-1	-	-	TRBV24-1	TGTGCCACCAGTGATTTGCACAGTGCTTCTTGGCCACCTGCTCCCCGGACAGATGGCTATGAGCAGTTCTTC	CATSDLHSASWPPAPRTDGYEQFF